This passage covers 27 T cell receptor beta chains from one sample sequenced in a study of T cells in Graves' hyperthyroidism and ophthalmopathy. The investigators amplified TCR beta CDR3 regions from RNA transcripts. During a first-round RT-PCR of the TCR CDR3, the HTBI primer set was used. TCRdb reanalysed the multiplex PCR reads using MiXCR and keeps one entry per CDR3 protein. The sample holds roughly 500,000 distinct CDR3 sequences; approximately 15% are singletons and the top ten take 5% to 7%. Sequenced material: blood. Every receptor here comes from a woman in her thirties with Graves' hyperthyroidism that later progressed to Graves' ophthalmopathy.

The J gene is TRBJ1-6, the V gene TRBV6-4, with TRBD1 identical over 7 bases. The CDR3 contains 14 residues. CDR1 and CDR2 from the germline V gene are MRHNA and SNTAGT. Trimming took 5 bases from V and 6 from J; bases not matched to a gene: 4. For the CDR3, the DNA is TGTGCCAGCAGTTCGACAGGGATTAATTCACCCCTCCACTTT. It codes for CASSSTGINSPLHF.

There are many counts of this clonotype. One end of the junction fails to match germline, which may point to a read error. The V gene is TRBV11-2, the J gene TRBJ1-2; TRBD1 agrees at 7 bases. The CDR3 length is 15 residues. Germline V gives CDR1 SGHAT, CDR2 FQNNGV. The CDR3, as DNA: TGTGCCAGCAGCTCCCCAAAGGGGGCTAAGTATGGCTACACCTTC. Residues: CASSSPKGAKYGYTF.

The chain recombines TRBV5-8 with TRBJ2-1; 10 positions agree with TRBD2. This CDR3 contains 16 residues. Germline CDR1 and CDR2: SGHTS and YDEGEE. With 6 bases clipped from V and 2 bases from J, the junction kept 8 bases outside the gene matches. The CDR3 protein is CASKASGSPAYNEQFF. The CDR3 DNA reads as TGTGCCAGCAAGGCTAGCGGGAGTCCCGCCTACAATGAGCAGTTCTTC.

CDR3 loop: CASSNAGQTTDEQYF. The CDR3 DNA follows: TGTGCCAGCAGCAACGCGGGACAGACGACGGACGAGCAGTACTTC. The chain carries TRBV9 and TRBJ2-7; D might be TRBD1 (7 bases). The V gene lost 4 bases and the J gene lost 5 bases, with 19 bases spanning the gap. The CDR3 has 15 amino acids. The germline CDR1 and CDR2 sequences are SGDLS and YYNGEE.

The J gene is TRBJ1-3, the V gene TRBV6-1; TRBD1 is a possible D gene (6 bases). The V and J ends lost 1 base and 7 bases respectively, with 14 bases between them. The CDR3 is 15 amino acids. Germline CDR1 MNHNS, CDR2 SASEGT. The CDR3 region is CASSEDSGEGNTIYF. The CDR3 region has the DNA TGTGCCAGCAGTGAAGACTCAGGGGAGGGGAACACCATATATTTT.

The sample holds a few counts of this clonotype. In DNA, the CDR3 is TGCAGTGCTACCGAGGGGAGTTCTCAAGAGACCCAGTACTTC. Amino acids: CSATEGSSQETQYF. This sequence joins TRBV20-1 and TRBJ2-5; D assignment may be TRBD1 or TRBD2 (5 bases each). There are 14 residues in the CDR3. CDR1 is DFQATT, CDR2 SNEGSKA, per germline (reference sequence). Trimming left V 4 bases short and J 2 bases short, with 14 bases between.

This clonotype was detected ten times or more. The gene calls are TRBV7-2 and TRBJ1-5, with D unclear. Germline V CDR1 and CDR2: SGHTA, FQGNSA. The length of the CDR3 is 13 residues. V was clipped by 4 bases and J by 5 bases, with 9 bases between them. CDR3 sequence reads: CASSSNFDQPQHF. The CDR3 DNA is TGTGCCAGCAGCTCCAATTTCGATCAGCCCCAGCATTTT.

Worth noting for this clonotype: Possible read error: a much larger clone is one base away. The rearrangement links TRBV24-1 to TRBJ2-7; perhaps TRBD1 as D (6 bases). CDR1 is KGHDR and CDR2 is SFDVKD in the germline V gene. The CDR3 contains 14 residues. The CDR3 loop is CTTRQGPGSYEQYF. DNA of the CDR3: TGTACCACCAGGCAGGGGCCCGGCTCCTACGAGCAGTACTTC.

The rearrangement joins TRBV3-1 to TRBJ2-2, with D unresolved. This CDR3 comprises 15 residues. V was cut by 1 base and J by 6 bases, with 12 bases left in between. CDR1 is LGHDT and CDR2 is YNNKEL in the germline V gene (reference sequence). This CDR3 reads CASSQGGAQAGELFF. DNA of the CDR3: TGTGCCAGCAGCCAAGGAGGAGCCCAGGCCGGGGAGCTGTTTTTT.

This clonotype was observed many times. The chain joins TRBV20-1 to TRBJ2-1, with 13 nucleotides matching TRBD2. J lost 4 bases, V lost 5 bases, and 2 bases had no gene match. Germline V gene sequence: CDR1 DFQATT, CDR2 SNEGSKA (reference sequence). The CDR3 consists of 14 residues. In DNA form, the CDR3 reads TGCAGTGCTGAGACTAGCGGGAGGTACAATGAGCAGTTCTTC. It specifies CSAETSGRYNEQFF.

This clonotype was seen at least ten times. This chain connects TRBV20-1 to TRBJ2-6, with TRBD1 identical over 8 bases. After removal of 0 bases from V and 6 bases from J, the junction contained 13 bases not matched to a gene. The CDR3 is 18 amino acids. Germline-derived CDR1 and CDR2 are DFQATT and SNEGSKA (reference sequence). The CDR3, as DNA: TGCAGTGCTAGAGATGAGGCAGGGGGCTTTCTGTCGGCCAACGTCCTGACTTTC. Residues: CSARDEAGGFLSANVLTF.

The table lists this clonotype with a few counts. The chain employs TRBV11-3 and TRBJ2-1; D gene unclear. This CDR3 has 16 residues. Germline CDR1 SGHNT, CDR2 YENEEA. V was cut by 7 bases and J by 3 bases, with 19 bases left in between. The CDR3 DNA reads TGTGCCAGCACTAGAAGTGGCCCGAGTGGCTACAATGAGCAGTTCTTC. Translating it yields CASTRSGPSGYNEQFF.

This chain connects TRBV6-8 to TRBJ2-7; TRBD2 agrees at 10 bases. CDR3 length equals 16 residues. V dropped 8 bases and J dropped 3; count of bases not matched to a gene: 13. CDR1 is MNHGY, CDR2 SAAAGT, per germline. The CDR3 loop reads CASASSGRKKGYEQYF. The CDR3, as DNA: TGTGCCAGCGCTTCTAGCGGGAGAAAGAAAGGCTACGAGCAGTACTTC.

This clonotype was seen many times. The chain's CDR3 is CASSLAKGTYEQYF. CDR3 bases: TGTGCCAGCAGCTTGGCCAAAGGGACCTACGAGCAGTACTTC. The J gene is TRBJ2-7, the V gene TRBV5-5; D uncertain. This CDR3 contains 14 residues. Deletions cut 0 bases from V and 2 bases from J, with 9 bases between. The germline gives CDR1 SGHKS, CDR2 YYEKEE (reference sequence).

This clonotype was observed at least ten times. The genes are TRBV10-3 and TRBJ2-3; D is uncertain. This CDR3 comprises 13 residues. Germline V CDR1 and CDR2: ENHRY, SYGVKD. Trimming took off 3 bases at V and 3 bases at J, with 7 bases between the two ends. CDR3 sequence: CAISDYATDTQYF. The CDR3 nucleotides read TGTGCCATCAGTGACTATGCTACAGATACGCAGTATTTT.

The chain links TRBV24-1 to TRBJ2-3, with D perhaps matching TRBD2 (6 bases). The CDR3 has 15 residues. Trimming pared 0 bases from V and 5 bases from J, leaving 11 bases between. Per germline, CDR1 KGHDR and CDR2 SFDVKD. CDR3 residues: CATSDLGEVQDTQYF. Here the CDR3 DNA reads TGTGCCACCAGTGATTTGGGGGAGGTACAAGATACGCAGTATTTT.

This clonotype was detected only once. A much larger clone differs from this one at a single base, so this may be a read error. The CDR3 reads CAISYGREAEAFF. CDR3 DNA sequence: TGTGCCATCAGTTACGGCAGGGAGGCTGAAGCTTTCTTT. The rearrangement links TRBV10-3 to TRBJ1-1; D is possibly TRBD1 (5 bases). V lost 5 bases, J lost 6 bases, and 13 bases lay in between. Germline-derived CDR1 and CDR2 are ENHRY and SYGVKD. The length of the CDR3 is 13 residues.

There are many counts of this clonotype. V and J are TRBV20-1 and TRBJ1-1; weak D call: TRBD1 (6 bases). The CDR3 runs 14 residues. The V end was cut by 1 base, the J end by 1 base, with 10 bases between. CDR1 is DFQATT and CDR2 is SNEGSKA in the germline V gene (reference sequence). Here the CDR3 DNA reads TGCAGTGCTAGAGGACAGGACTCGAACACTGAAGCTTTCTTT. The encoded protein is CSARGQDSNTEAFF.

The chain links TRBV20-1 to TRBJ2-7; perhaps D is TRBD1 or TRBD2 (5 bases each). This CDR3 region has 12 residues. Germline-derived CDR1 and CDR2 are DFQATT and SNEGSKA (reference sequence). The CDR3 DNA reads TGCCCCCTGGGGACGGTGACCTACGAGCAGTACTTC. Its translation is CPLGTVTYEQYF.

This clonotype occurred a few times. This chain links TRBV30 with TRBJ1-1; 8 nucleotides align to TRBD1. Per germline, CDR1 GTSNPN and CDR2 SVGIG (reference sequence). J lost 4 bases, V lost 2 bases, and 9 bases had no gene match. The CDR3 has 15 amino acids. The CDR3 loop reads CAWSPNLRGLTEAFF. CDR3 nucleotides: TGTGCCTGGAGTCCAAACCTCAGGGGGCTCACTGAAGCTTTCTTT.

The sample holds many counts of this clonotype. V is TRBV28 and J is TRBJ2-3, with D perhaps matching TRBD2 (6 bases). The CDR3 is made up of 18 amino acids. Germline CDR1 reads MDHEN; CDR2 reads SYDVKM. Trimming stripped 1 base from V and 4 bases from J, with 21 bases between. This CDR3 reads CASSLLFRVGGAADTQYF. The CDR3 DNA sequence: TGTGCCAGCAGTTTATTATTTCGGGTTGGCGGGGCTGCAGATACGCAGTATTTT.

Turning to this clonotype: One end of the junction varies from germline; a read error may be responsible. The chain couples TRBV18 to TRBJ1-1; D possibly corresponds to TRBD1 (5 bases). The CDR3 loop spans 13 amino acids. Germline V CDR1 and CDR2: KGHSH, LQKENI. This chain's CDR3 is CASSPGDNTEASF. CDR3 bases: TGTGCCAGCTCACCGGGGGATAACACTGAAGCTTCCTTT.

At least ten counts were recorded for this clonotype. The chain joins TRBV4-1 to TRBJ2-3; D is uncertain. The V gene lost 1 base and the J gene lost 4 bases, with 12 bases spanning the gap. Germline assignment: CDR1 MGHRA and CDR2 YSYEKL. The CDR3 is made up of 15 amino acids. CDR3 sequence: CASSQGGGLADTQYF. DNA of the CDR3: TGCGCCAGCAGCCAAGGGGGTGGATTGGCAGATACGCAGTATTTT.

As regards this clonotype: The CDR3 ends on some other residue instead of the conserved phenylalanine or tryptophan, so this is likely a read error. The rearrangement links TRBV6-2 or TRBV6-3 to TRBJ2-3; TRBD1 or TRBD2 may be the D gene (5 bases each). CDR3 length equals 13 residues. In germline, CDR1 is MNHEY, CDR2 SVGEGT. The V and J ends lost 6 bases and 0 bases respectively, with 7 bases between them. CDR3 residues: CASRGVSTDTQYL. DNA of the CDR3: TGTGCCAGCAGGGGGGTCAGCACAGATACGCAGTATCTT.

This clonotype was detected many times. This chain joins TRBV27 and TRBJ1-2; unclear D gene. V was clipped by 5 bases and J by 5 bases, with 15 bases between them. Per germline, CDR1 MNHEY and CDR2 SMNVEV (reference sequence). The CDR3 sequence is 14 residues long. CDR3 DNA: TGTGCCAGCAGTCCCCTGATAGGGCGGTATGGCTACACCTTC. Translating gives CASSPLIGRYGYTF.

This clonotype has at least ten counts. This rearrangement joins TRBV12-3 or TRBV12-4 to TRBJ2-7; TRBD2 might be the D (6 bases). V lost 2 bases and J 4 bases, leaving 12 bases between the germline ends. The CDR3 consists of 14 residues. CDR3 sequence: CASSLREVLYEQYF. The CDR3 nucleotides read TGTGCCAGCAGTTTAAGGGAGGTACTGTACGAGCAGTACTTC.

This clonotype was recorded at least ten times. The V gene is TRBV11-2, the J gene TRBJ2-1; D is undetermined. V was trimmed by 2 bases and J by 4 bases, leaving 6 bases between them. Per the germline V gene, CDR1 is SGHAT and CDR2 is FQNNGV. CDR3 length equals 13 residues. In nucleotides, the CDR3 is TGTGCCAGCAGCTTAAGTCAATACAATGAGCAGTTCTTC. This translates into CASSLSQYNEQFF.